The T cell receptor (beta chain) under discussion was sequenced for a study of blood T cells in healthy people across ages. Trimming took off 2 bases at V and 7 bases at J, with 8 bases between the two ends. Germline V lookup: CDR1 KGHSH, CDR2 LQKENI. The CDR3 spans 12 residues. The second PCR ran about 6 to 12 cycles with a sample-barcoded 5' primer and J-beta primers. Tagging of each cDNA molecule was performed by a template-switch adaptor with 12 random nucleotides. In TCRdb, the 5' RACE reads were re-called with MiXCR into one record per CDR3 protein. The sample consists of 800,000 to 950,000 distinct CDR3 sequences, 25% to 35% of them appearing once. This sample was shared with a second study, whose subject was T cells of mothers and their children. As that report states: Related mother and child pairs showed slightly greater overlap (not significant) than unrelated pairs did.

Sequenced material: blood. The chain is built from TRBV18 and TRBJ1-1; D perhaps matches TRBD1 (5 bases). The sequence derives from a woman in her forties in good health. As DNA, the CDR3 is TGTGCCAGCTCACCATCTGGGGGTGAAGCTTTCTTT. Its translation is CASSPSGGEAFF.